These 9 T cell receptor beta chains originate from one sample sequenced in a study of identical twins. TCRdb reanalysed the 5' RACE reads using MiXCR and keeps one entry per CDR3 protein. The sample yields approximately 260,000 distinct CDR3 sequences, roughly 8% seen once. These same data were also listed under a study on yellow fever vaccine responses in identical twins.

Sample: CD8+ T cells sorted from blood. The receptors come from a woman aged 18-29 years in good health.

This clonotype has more than one count but fewer than ten. CDR3: CASSQKKLAGGPVIETQYF. The CDR3, as DNA: TGTGCCAGCAGCCAAAAAAAACTAGCGGGGGGGCCTGTAATAGAGACCCAGTACTTC. The V gene is TRBV5-6, the J gene TRBJ2-5, with 13 bases that match TRBD2. Germline V gene lookup returns CDR1 SGHDT and CDR2 YYEEEE. The CDR3 length is 19 residues. The junction had 16 bases not matched to a gene; V was cut back by 4 bases and J by 4 bases.

The chain joins TRBV4-3 to TRBJ2-7; 8 bases line up with TRBD2. The CDR3 has 16 amino acids. The ends lost 0 bases at V and 2 bases at J; junction bases unmatched: 6. Germline loops: CDR1 LGHNA, CDR2 YSLEER. In DNA form, the CDR3 reads TGCGCCAGCAGCCAAGATCGCTTAGCGGGGACCTACGAGCAGTACTTC. It encodes CASSQDRLAGTYEQYF.

This clonotype turned up a few times. This rearrangement joins TRBV11-2 to TRBJ2-1; 8 nucleotides line up with TRBD2. This CDR3 has 19 amino acids. Per the germline V gene, CDR1 is SGHAT and CDR2 is FQNNGV. J lost 2 bases, V lost 8 bases, and 20 bases had no gene match. The CDR3 DNA follows: TGTGCCAGCCCACTCCTGGGTGCCGGGTCGCGGGAGGCCTACAATGAGCAGTTCTTC. Translation: CASPLLGAGSREAYNEQFF.

This clonotype turned up a few times. This chain uses TRBV5-1 with TRBJ2-7; 7 nucleotides agree with TRBD1. The germline V gene encodes CDR1 SGHRS and CDR2 YFSETQ. Trimming removed 1 base from V and 2 bases from J; junction bases left unmatched: 3. There are 14 residues in the CDR3. The CDR3: CASSLRGQPYEQYF. CDR3 sequence (DNA): TGCGCCAGCAGCTTGCGGGGACAGCCCTACGAGCAGTACTTC.

This clonotype was detected many times. CDR3 sequence: CASRQSPGAEYEQYF. The CDR3 DNA is TGCGCCAGCAGGCAGTCCCCGGGGGCTGAATACGAGCAGTACTTC. V gene TRBV5-1 combines with J gene TRBJ2-7; D tentatively reads TRBD1 or TRBD2 (6 bases each). The CDR3 is 15 residues long. The V and J ends lost 5 bases and 4 bases respectively, with 19 bases between them. Germline loops: CDR1 SGHRS, CDR2 YFSETQ. The full variable domain, rest sourced from reference TRBV5-1 and TRBJ2-7, is KAGVTQTPRYLIKTRGQQVTLSCSPISGHRSVSWYQQTPGQGLQFLFEYFSETQRNKGNFPGRFSGRQFSNSRSEMNVSTLELGDSALYLCASRQSPGAEYEQYFGPGTRLTVT.

This clonotype was counted at least ten times. V gene TRBV6-4 combines with J gene TRBJ2-2; 9 nucleotides line up with TRBD2. The V segment lost 3 bases and the J segment 1 base; nucleotides outside the gene matches: 0. The CDR3 loop spans 15 amino acids. Germline values: CDR1 MRHNA, CDR2 SNTAGT. This CDR3 reads CASSETSGNTGELFF. The CDR3 region has the DNA TGTGCCAGCAGTGAGACTAGCGGGAACACCGGGGAGCTGTTTTTT.

The chain joins TRBV7-9 to TRBJ2-5, with TRBD1 identical over 9 bases. The germline CDR1 and CDR2 sequences are SEHNR and FQNEAQ (reference sequence). V shed 3 bases and J 5 bases; nucleotides not matched to a gene: 10. The length of the CDR3 is 16 residues. CDR3 sequence (DNA): TGTGCCAGCAGCTTCCTGACAGGGGGAATTTTGGAGACCCAGTACTTC. It translates to CASSFLTGGILETQYF. The variable domain in full, completed from reference TRBV7-9 and TRBJ2-5, reads DTGVSQNPRHKITKRGQNVTFRCDPISEHNRLYWYRQTLGQGPEFLTYFQNEAQLEKSRLLSDRFSAERPKGSFSTLEIQRTEQGDSAMYLCASSFLTGGILETQYFGPGTRLLVL.

This clonotype occurred many times. V gene TRBV7-9 combines with J gene TRBJ1-5; TRBD1 is a possible D gene (5 bases). The V end lost 5 bases, the J end lost 2 bases, and 13 bases lay between the germline ends. CDR3 length equals 15 residues. Germline values: CDR1 SEHNR, CDR2 FQNEAQ (reference sequence). CDR3: CASSPDGGGNQPQHF. CDR3 bases: TGTGCCAGCAGCCCCGATGGGGGGGGCAATCAGCCCCAGCATTTT.

In this sample, this clonotype turned up a few times. V usage is TRBV19 and J usage is TRBJ1-5; D remains unclear. Germline CDR1 is LNHDA and CDR2 is SQIVND (reference sequence). With 3 bases removed from V and 2 bases from J, the gap between germline ends came to 11 bases. The length of the CDR3 is 15 residues. CDR3 loop: CASSIGGFGNQPQHF. The CDR3 region has the DNA TGTGCCAGTAGTATTGGAGGGTTTGGCAATCAGCCCCAGCATTTT.